The 8 T cell receptor beta chains reported below all come from one sample, sequenced in a study of blood T cell repertoires in COVID-19. This table comes from immunoSEQ multiplex PCR, and its TCRdb copy is limited to in-frame clones, with some not included. The sample carries about 200,000 clones, roughly 90% recorded once. The sequenced sample consisted of PBMCs or T cells enriched from blood (not recorded which). All receptors derive from a woman in her thirties who had recovered from COVID-19.

The chain employs TRBV21-1 and TRBJ2-2; the DNA was not compared with TRBD1, the D call given in the table. TRBV21-1 is tagged as a pseudogene. The CDR3 is 16 residues long. The CDR3 loop is CASSISQGAVAGELFF. CDR3 bases: TGTGCCAGCAGCATAAGTCAGGGGGCTGTGGCCGGGGAGCTGTTTTTT.

V gene TRBV7-2 combines with J gene TRBJ1-1; maybe TRBD1 (6 bases). The ends were cut back, 1 base at V and 3 bases at J, with 24 bases in the middle. This CDR3 is built from 19 residues. From germline, CDR1 is SGHTA and CDR2 FQGNSA. The CDR3 sequence is CASSLEVGGSGFGDTEAFF. The CDR3 DNA follows: TGTGCCAGCAGCTTAGAGGTAGGGGGTAGCGGGTTCGGAGACACTGAAGCTTTCTTT.

This clone was detected only a few times. The chain carries TRBV30 and TRBJ1-2; D may be TRBD1 (6 bases). The CDR3 sequence is 13 residues long. Germline lookup yields CDR1 GTSNPN and CDR2 SVGIG (reference sequence). V lost 3 bases, J lost 2 bases, and 10 bases lay in between. CDR3 sequence reads: CAWRDQGNYGYTF. The CDR3 DNA follows: TGTGCCTGGAGAGACCAGGGGAACTATGGCTACACCTTC.

This chain connects TRBV6-5 to TRBJ2-1, with TRBD1 matching 8 bases. In germline, CDR1 is MNHEY, CDR2 SVGAGI. Unmatched junction bases numbered 6, after V lost 7 bases and J lost 1 base. This CDR3 contains 15 residues. The CDR3 DNA reads as TGTGCCAGCACGCCAGGGGGCGCGTCCTACAATGAGCAGTTCTTC. This sequence encodes CASTPGGASYNEQFF.

The chain combines TRBV7-2 with TRBJ2-1; 10 nucleotides match TRBD1. The CDR3 has 15 amino acids. Germline V gene lookup returns CDR1 SGHTA and CDR2 FQGNSA. The V and J ends lost 5 bases and 7 bases, in that order; junction bases with no gene match: 8. Here the CDR3 DNA reads TGTGCCAGCAGCGAGAGGACAGGGGGTGGGAATGAGCAGTTCTTC. It specifies CASSERTGGGNEQFF.

This clone has only a few counts. V usage is TRBV10-3 and J usage is TRBJ2-2; 12 positions match TRBD2. The germline gives CDR1 ENHRY, CDR2 SYGVKD. V gave up 5 bases and J gave up 7 bases; unmatched junction bases: 5. The CDR3 consists of 15 residues. Here the CDR3 reads CAISTSGGHGGELFF. For the CDR3, the DNA is TGTGCCATCAGTACTAGCGGGGGGCATGGCGGGGAGCTGTTTTTT.

This chain connects TRBV15 to TRBJ1-6, with 9 bases matching TRBD1. CDR3 length: 19 residues. The germline V gene has CDR1 LNHNV and CDR2 YYDKDF (reference sequence). After removal of 1 base from V and 2 bases from J, the junction contained 9 bases not matched to a gene. The DNA for the CDR3 is TGTGCCACCAGCAGAGGTCGCACAGGGGGCCCTCCCTATAATTCACCCCTCCACTTT. Protein: CATSRGRTGGPPYNSPLHF.

This chain links TRBV5-1 with TRBJ2-1; TRBD1 aligns across 12 bases. The V gene's germline CDR1 is SGHRS and CDR2 YFSETQ. After removal of 4 bases from V and 8 bases from J, the junction contained 4 bases not matched to a gene. The CDR3 length is 14 residues. For the CDR3, the DNA is TGCGCCAGCAGCGTCGGGACAGGGGGCGATGAGCAGTTCTTC. It translates to CASSVGTGGDEQFF.